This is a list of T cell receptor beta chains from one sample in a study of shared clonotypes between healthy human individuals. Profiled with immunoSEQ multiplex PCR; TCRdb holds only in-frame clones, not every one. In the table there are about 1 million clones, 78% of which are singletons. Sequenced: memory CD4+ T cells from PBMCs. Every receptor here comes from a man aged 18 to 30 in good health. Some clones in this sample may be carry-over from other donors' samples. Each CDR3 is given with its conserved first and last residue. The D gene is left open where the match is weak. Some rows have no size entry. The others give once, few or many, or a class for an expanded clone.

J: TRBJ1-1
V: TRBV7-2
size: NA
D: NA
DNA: TGTGCCACACGCAGCCTACAATCTGGGGGGGTGAACACTGAAGCTTTCTTT
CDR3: CATRSLQSGGVNTEAFF

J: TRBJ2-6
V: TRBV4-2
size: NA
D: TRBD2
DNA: TGTGCCAGCAGCCAAGATCGAGGACTAGCGGGAGATCGTGGGGCCAACGTCCTGACTTTC
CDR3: CASSQDRGLAGDRGANVLTF

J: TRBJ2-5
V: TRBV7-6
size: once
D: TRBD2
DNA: TGTGCCAGCAGCGCCGCTGCGGGGGGAGAGACCCAGTACTTC
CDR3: CASSAAAGGETQYF

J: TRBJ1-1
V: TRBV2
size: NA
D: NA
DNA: TGTGCCAGCAGGAGCGGTGTGACCCCTGGGACTGAAGCTTTCTTT
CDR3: CASRSGVTPGTEAFF

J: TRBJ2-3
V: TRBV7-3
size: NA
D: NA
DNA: TGTGCCAGCAGCTTGGACAGCGCCCAAACAGATACGCAGTATTTT
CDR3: CASSLDSAQTDTQYF

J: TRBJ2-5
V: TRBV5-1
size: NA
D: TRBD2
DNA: TGCGCCAGCAGCTTGGTTGCTAGCGGGAGTGAGACCCAGTACTTC
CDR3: CASSLVASGSETQYF

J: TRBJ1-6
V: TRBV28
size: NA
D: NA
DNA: TGTGCCAGCAGTTTGGGGGAGTCGCCCCTCCACTTT
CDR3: CASSLGESPLHF

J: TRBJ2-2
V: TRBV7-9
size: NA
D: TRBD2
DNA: TGTGCCAGCAGCCCAGGCGGGGGTCGGGAGCTGTTTTTT
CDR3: CASSPGGGRELFF

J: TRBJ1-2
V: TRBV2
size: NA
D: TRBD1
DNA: TGTGCCAGCAGTGACGACAGGGGGGACTATGGCTACACCTTC
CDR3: CASSDDRGDYGYTF

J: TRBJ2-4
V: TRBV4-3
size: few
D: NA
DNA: TGCGCCAGCAGCCAAGAGGCCCCCCGGGGACCAATACCTTTGGCCAAAAACATTCAGTACTTC
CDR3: CASSQEAPRGPIPLAKNIQYF

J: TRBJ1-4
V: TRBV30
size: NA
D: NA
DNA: TGTGCCTGGAGGGGAAAAGGTGAAAAACTGTTTTTT
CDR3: CAWRGKGEKLFF

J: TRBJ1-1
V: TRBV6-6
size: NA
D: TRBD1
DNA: TGTGCCAGCAGTTACTCGCCGGGACAGGAAGCTTTCTTT
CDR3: CASSYSPGQEAFF

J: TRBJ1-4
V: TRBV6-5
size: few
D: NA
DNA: TGTGCCAGCAGTTACAGTCTTTCCGAAAAACTGTTTTTT
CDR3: CASSYSLSEKLFF

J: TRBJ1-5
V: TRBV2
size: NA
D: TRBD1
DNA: TGTGCCAGTATCCGGGACAGGGAGCGGCCCCAGCATTTT
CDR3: CASIRDRERPQHF

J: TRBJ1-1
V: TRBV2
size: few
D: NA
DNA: TGTGCCAGCAGTGCAGGGAGAACTGAAGCTTTCTTT
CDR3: CASSAGRTEAFF

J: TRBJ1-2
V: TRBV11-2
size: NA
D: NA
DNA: TGTGCCAGCAGCTTAGCTCACATCTATGGCTACACCTTC
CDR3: CASSLAHIYGYTF

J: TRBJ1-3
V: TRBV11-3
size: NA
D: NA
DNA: TGTGCCAGCAGCTTAGAGGCTGGAAACACCATATATTTT
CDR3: CASSLEAGNTIYF

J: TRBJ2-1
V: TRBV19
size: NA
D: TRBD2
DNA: TGTGCCAGTAGTGACGGGAGGGGGGTCAATGAGCAGTTCTTC
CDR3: CASSDGRGVNEQFF

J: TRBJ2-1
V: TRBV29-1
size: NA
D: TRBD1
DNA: TGCAGCGTAGCCGGACAGGGGGCTTATAATGAGCAGTTCTTC
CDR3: CSVAGQGAYNEQFF

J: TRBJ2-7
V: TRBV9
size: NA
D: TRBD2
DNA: TGTGCCAGCAGCCCGCGGGGACTAGCCTACGAGCAGTACTTC
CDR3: CASSPRGLAYEQYF

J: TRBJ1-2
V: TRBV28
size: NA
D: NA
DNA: TGTGCCAGCAGGCGAGGAAGGGATGGCTACACCTTC
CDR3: CASRRGRDGYTF

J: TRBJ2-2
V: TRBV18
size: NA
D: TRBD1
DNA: TGTGCCAGCTCACCAGGACAGGGCGCGAACACCGGGGAGCTGTTTTTT
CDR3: CASSPGQGANTGELFF

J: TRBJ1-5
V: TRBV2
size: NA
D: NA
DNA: TGTGCCAGCAGTGCGAGCGGGAATCAGCCCCAGCATTTT
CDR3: CASSASGNQPQHF

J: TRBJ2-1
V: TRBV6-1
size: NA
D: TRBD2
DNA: TGTGCCAGCAGTGAAGCCGCTTACCGACTAGCGGGAGGGCCGAATGAGCAGTTCTTC
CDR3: CASSEAAYRLAGGPNEQFF

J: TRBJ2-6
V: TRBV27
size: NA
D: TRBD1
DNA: TGTGCCAGCAGTGCGGACAGGGCCCCTGGGGCCAACGTCCTGACTTTC
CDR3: CASSADRAPGANVLTF

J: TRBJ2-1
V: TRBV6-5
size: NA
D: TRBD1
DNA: TGTGCCAGCAGCCAAGTGACAGGGGTTAAATATGAGCAGTTCTTC
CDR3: CASSQVTGVKYEQFF

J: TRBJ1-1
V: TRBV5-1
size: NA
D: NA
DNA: TGCGCCAGCAGCTTACAGGGAAAAGGCACTGAAGCTTTCTTT
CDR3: CASSLQGKGTEAFF

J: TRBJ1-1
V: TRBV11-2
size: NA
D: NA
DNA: TGTGCCAGCAGCTTAAGGCAGGGCGCCGAAGCTTTCTTT
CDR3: CASSLRQGAEAFF

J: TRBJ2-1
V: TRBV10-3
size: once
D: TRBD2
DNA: TGTGCCATCAGGAAAGCGGGAGGGCTTAGCGATGAGCAGTTCTTC
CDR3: CAIRKAGGLSDEQFF

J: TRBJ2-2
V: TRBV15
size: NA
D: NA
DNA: TGTGCCACCAGCAGAGATCGCACGAACACCGGGGAGCTGTTTTTT
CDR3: CATSRDRTNTGELFF

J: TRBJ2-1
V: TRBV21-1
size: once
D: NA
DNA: TGTGCCAGCAGCGGGAATGGGGGTGAGCAGTTCTTC
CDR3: CASSGNGGEQFF

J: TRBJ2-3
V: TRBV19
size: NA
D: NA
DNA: TGTGCCAGTAGTAGCCCGAGCACAGATACGCAGTATTTT
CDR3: CASSSPSTDTQYF

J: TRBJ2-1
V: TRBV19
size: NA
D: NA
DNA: TGTGCCAGTACCCCCGAGGCCGCTGCCCGCAATGAGCAGTTCTTC
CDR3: CASTPEAAARNEQFF

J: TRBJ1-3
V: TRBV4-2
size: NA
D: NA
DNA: TGTGCCAGCAGCCAAGATAGGCCGGAGCGGGTCCCTGGAAACACCATATATTTT
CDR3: CASSQDRPERVPGNTIYF

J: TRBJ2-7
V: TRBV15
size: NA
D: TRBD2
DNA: TGTGCCACCAGCAGAGATCTCCCAGCGGGAGGTTACGAGCAGTACTTC
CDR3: CATSRDLPAGGYEQYF

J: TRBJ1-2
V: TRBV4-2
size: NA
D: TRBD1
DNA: TGTGCCAGCAGCCAAGGCCCGGACATCCTTGGTTGGACAGGGGGGAACTATGGCTACACCTTC
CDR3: CASSQGPDILGWTGGNYGYTF

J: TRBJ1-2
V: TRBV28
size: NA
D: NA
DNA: TGTGCCGCACGCCAGGGGACTCGGGGCTACACCTTC
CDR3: CAARQGTRGYTF

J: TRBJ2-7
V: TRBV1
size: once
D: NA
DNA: TGCACCAGCAGCCGCCCGGGGCAGGGCCGGAGCGAGCAGTACTTC
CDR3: CTSSRPGQGRSEQYF

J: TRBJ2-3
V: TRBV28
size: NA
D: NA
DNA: TGTGCCAGCAGTACCAACCCAAACCCCGGTACGCAGTATTTT
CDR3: CASSTNPNPGTQYF

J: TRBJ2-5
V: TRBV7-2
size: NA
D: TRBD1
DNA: TGTGCCAGCAGCATCAACAGGGGGAAGGAGACCCAGTACTTC
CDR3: CASSINRGKETQYF

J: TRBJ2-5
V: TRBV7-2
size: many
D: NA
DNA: TGTGCCAGCAGCCCACTGACATGGTTGGAGACCCAGTACTTC
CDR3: CASSPLTWLETQYF

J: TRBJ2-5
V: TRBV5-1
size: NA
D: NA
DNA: TGCGCCAGCAGCCCGGTGGGATCCACTGGAGAGACCCAGTACTTC
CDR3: CASSPVGSTGETQYF

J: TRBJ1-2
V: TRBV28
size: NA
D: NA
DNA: TGTGCCAGCAGTTTAGAGATCGGACCAGAAGGAGGCTACACCTTC
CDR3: CASSLEIGPEGGYTF